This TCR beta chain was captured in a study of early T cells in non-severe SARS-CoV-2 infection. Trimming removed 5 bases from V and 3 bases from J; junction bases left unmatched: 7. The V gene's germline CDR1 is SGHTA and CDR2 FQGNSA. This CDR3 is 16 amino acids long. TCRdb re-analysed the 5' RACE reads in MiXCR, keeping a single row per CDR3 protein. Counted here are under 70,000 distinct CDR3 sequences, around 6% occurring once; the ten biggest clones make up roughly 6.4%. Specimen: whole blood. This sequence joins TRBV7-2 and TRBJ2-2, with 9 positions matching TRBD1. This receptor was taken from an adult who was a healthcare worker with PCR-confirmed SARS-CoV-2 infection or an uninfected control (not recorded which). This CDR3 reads CASSESTGGHTGELFF. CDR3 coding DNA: TGTGCCAGCAGCGAATCGACAGGGGGGCACACCGGGGAGCTGTTTTTT.